This T cell receptor (beta chain) is from a study of blood T cell repertoires in COVID-19. Whole-study context: The samples span acute and convalescent COVID-19 from the United States, Italy and Spain. PBMCs, B-cell-depleted T cells, or T cells were the source of the cDNA or gDNA that made up the material.

Per the study methods: Nucleated cell counts were estimated from reference gene primer amplification. The repertoire was sequenced with immunoSEQ multiplex PCR; TCRdb's copy has only in-frame clones and lacks some. Clonal size and the V and J genes are those of that table, whereas D and trimming came from the DNA. The repertoire holds under 250,000 clones, about 82% seen once, with over 9% in the top ten. Sequencing was done on a sample of peripheral blood. This receptor was taken from a man aged 80 or over with acute or convalescent COVID-19.

CDR3 nucleotide sequence: TGCGCCAGCGGCAACAGGGGCCCCCAAATGATCGAGCAGTTCTTC. Its protein is CASGNRGPQMIEQFF. The J gene is TRBJ2-1, the V gene TRBV10-2; 7 nucleotides align to TRBD1. Per the germline V gene, CDR1 is WSHSY and CDR2 is SAAADI. V lost 8 bases to trimming and J lost 10 bases; unmatched junction nucleotides: 17. This CDR3 contains 15 residues.